The 3 T cell receptor beta chains reported below all come from one sample, sequenced in a study of T cell repertoires in cytomegalovirus infection. No antigen has been assigned to these receptors. Each CDR3 protein gets one entry after TCRdb re-called the reads with MiXCR. The table lists about 920,000 distinct CDR3 sequences, 31% of them singletons. The specimen comprised cultured CD8+ T cells from PBMCs, sampled from culture after CMV antigen stimulation. Source of these receptors: a human donor in good health (CMV status not recorded). Some clones in this sample may be carry-over from other donors' samples.

The chain is built from TRBV12-5 and TRBJ1-2; unclear D gene. The length of the CDR3 is 13 residues. The V end was cut by 2 bases, the J end by 4 bases, with 8 bases between. Germline V gives CDR1 LGHNT, CDR2 FRNRAP. CDR3 nucleotide sequence: TGTGCTAGTGGTTTGTCCGATTTCTATGGCTACACCTTC. The encoded protein is CASGLSDFYGYTF.

This clonotype has more than one count but fewer than ten. The CDR3 DNA reads TGTGCCATCAGTGAGTCGAGCCAGAGCACCGGGGAGCTGTTTTTT. This gives the protein CAISESSQSTGELFF. The chain couples TRBV10-3 to TRBJ2-2; no definite D call. Germline-derived CDR1 and CDR2 are ENHRY and SYGVKD. V was shortened by 0 bases and J by 4 bases, with 9 bases between the two germline ends. This CDR3 contains 15 residues.

This clonotype has more than one count but fewer than ten. The missing conserved phenylalanine or tryptophan at the end of this CDR3 makes a read error likely. No DNA is shown, since the ends of the CDR3 on it are uncertain; the CDR3 is the one TCRdb lists. This chain joins TRBV6-6 and TRBJ2-7; TRBD2 is taken as the D call from the table, unchecked against the DNA. Termini included, the CDR3 measures 16 amino acids. Germline lookup yields CDR1 MNHNY and CDR2 SVGAGI (reference sequence). The CDR3 is CASSMGGRGYSRGVGI.